This T cell receptor (beta chain) is from a study of blood T cell repertoires in COVID-19. TCRdb's table, derived via immunoSEQ multiplex PCR, lists solely in-frame clones and lacks some. The repertoire holds 250,000 to 350,000 clones, with about 87% as singletons. The sequence derives from a woman in her fifties or sixties who had recovered from COVID-19. The sequenced sample was peripheral blood.

CDR3: CASRGGGRYEQYF. CDR3 nucleotides: TGCGCCAGCAGAGGGGGTGGGCGGTACGAGCAGTACTTC. V is TRBV5-1 and J is TRBJ2-7; a possible D gene is TRBD1 (6 bases). This CDR3 comprises 13 residues. Trimming left V 5 bases short and J 4 bases short, with 13 bases between. Germline V lookup: CDR1 SGHRS, CDR2 YFSETQ.